A selection of T cell receptor beta chains follows, all from one sample in a study of blood T cell repertoires in COVID-19. Data came from immunoSEQ multiplex PCR; TCRdb stores just in-frame clones and leaves some out. The table lists about 480,000 clones, 88% of them singletons, with 1.8% in the top ten. Specimen: PBMCs or T cells enriched from blood (not recorded which). Receptors were obtained from a woman in her thirties or forties who had recovered from COVID-19. The CDR3 runs from the conserved cysteine through the conserved F or W. D genes are given only for firm matches. Clone size is given for some rows only: seen once, a few or many times, or a class if the clone is expanded.

j_call: TRBJ2-5; v_call: TRBV13; d_call: TRBD2; clone_size: -; cdr3_length: 18; cdr3_aa: CASSLGVRGLAGQETQYF; cdr3_nt: TGTGCCAGCAGCTTAGGTGTCAGGGGACTAGCGGGTCAAGAGACCCAGTACTTC
j_call: TRBJ2-2; v_call: TRBV5-1; d_call: TRBD1; clone_size: -; cdr3_length: 15; cdr3_aa: CASSIGQANTGELFF; cdr3_nt: TGCGCCAGCAGCATCGGACAGGCGAACACCGGGGAGCTGTTTTTT
j_call: TRBJ1-1; v_call: TRBV9; d_call: -; clone_size: -; cdr3_length: 16; cdr3_aa: CASSVAGWGRVAEAFF; cdr3_nt: TGTGCCAGCAGCGTAGCTGGGTGGGGGAGGGTCGCTGAAGCTTTCTTT
j_call: TRBJ2-3; v_call: TRBV5-1; d_call: TRBD2; clone_size: -; cdr3_length: 14; cdr3_aa: CASSTSGSADTQYF; cdr3_nt: TGCGCCAGCAGTACTAGCGGGAGTGCAGATACGCAGTATTTT
j_call: TRBJ2-1; v_call: TRBV7-6; d_call: TRBD2; clone_size: once; cdr3_length: 15; cdr3_aa: CASSLDSGIVSEQFF; cdr3_nt: TGTGCCAGCAGCTTAGATAGCGGGATAGTTTCTGAGCAGTTCTTC
j_call: TRBJ2-1; v_call: TRBV4-1; d_call: TRBD2; clone_size: -; cdr3_length: 15; cdr3_aa: CASSQELAGGTRQFF; cdr3_nt: TGCGCCAGCAGCCAAGAACTAGCGGGAGGTACCCGGCAGTTCTTC
j_call: TRBJ2-2; v_call: TRBV28; d_call: -; clone_size: -; cdr3_length: 15; cdr3_aa: CASSLGYSGIGELFF; cdr3_nt: TGTGCCAGCAGTTTAGGGTATTCAGGGATCGGGGAGCTGTTTTTT
j_call: TRBJ1-1; v_call: TRBV5-1; d_call: -; clone_size: -; cdr3_length: 15; cdr3_aa: CASSRWTEENTEAFF; cdr3_nt: TGCGCCAGCAGCCGTTGGACAGAAGAGAACACTGAAGCTTTCTTT
j_call: TRBJ2-7; v_call: TRBV7-9; d_call: -; clone_size: once; cdr3_length: 15; cdr3_aa: CASSLVGAVSYEQYF; cdr3_nt: TGTGCCAGCAGCTTAGTGGGGGCCGTCTCCTACGAGCAGTACTTC
j_call: TRBJ2-4; v_call: TRBV4-1; d_call: -; clone_size: -; cdr3_length: 14; cdr3_aa: CASSQGGQKNIQYF; cdr3_nt: TGCGCCAGCAGCCAAGGTGGCCAGAAAAACATTCAGTACTTC
j_call: TRBJ2-2; v_call: TRBV18; d_call: -; clone_size: -; cdr3_length: 16; cdr3_aa: CASSLRTNANTGELFF; cdr3_nt: TGTGCCAGCTCCCTAAGGACAAACGCGAACACCGGGGAGCTGTTTTTT
j_call: TRBJ1-2; v_call: TRBV7-2; d_call: TRBD1; clone_size: -; cdr3_length: 16; cdr3_aa: CASSTDRGRGGYGYTF; cdr3_nt: TGTGCCAGCAGCACGGACAGGGGGCGTGGGGGCTATGGCTACACCTTC
j_call: TRBJ2-7; v_call: TRBV5-6; d_call: TRBD1; clone_size: -; cdr3_length: 13; cdr3_aa: CASSSGTGYEQYF; cdr3_nt: TGTGCCAGCAGCTCCGGGACAGGCTACGAGCAGTACTTC